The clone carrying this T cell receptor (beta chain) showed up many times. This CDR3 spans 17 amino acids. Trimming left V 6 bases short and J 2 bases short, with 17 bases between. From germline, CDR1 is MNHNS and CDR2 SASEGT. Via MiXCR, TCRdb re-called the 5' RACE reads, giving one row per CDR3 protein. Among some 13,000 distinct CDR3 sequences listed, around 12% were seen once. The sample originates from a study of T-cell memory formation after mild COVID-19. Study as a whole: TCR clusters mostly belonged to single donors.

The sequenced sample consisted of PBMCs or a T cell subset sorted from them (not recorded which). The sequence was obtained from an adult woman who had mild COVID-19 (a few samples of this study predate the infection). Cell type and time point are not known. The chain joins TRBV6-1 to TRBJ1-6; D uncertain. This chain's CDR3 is CASRGGDQEAYNSPLHF. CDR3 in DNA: TGTGCCAGCAGAGGAGGAGATCAGGAGGCCTATAATTCACCCCTCCACTTT.